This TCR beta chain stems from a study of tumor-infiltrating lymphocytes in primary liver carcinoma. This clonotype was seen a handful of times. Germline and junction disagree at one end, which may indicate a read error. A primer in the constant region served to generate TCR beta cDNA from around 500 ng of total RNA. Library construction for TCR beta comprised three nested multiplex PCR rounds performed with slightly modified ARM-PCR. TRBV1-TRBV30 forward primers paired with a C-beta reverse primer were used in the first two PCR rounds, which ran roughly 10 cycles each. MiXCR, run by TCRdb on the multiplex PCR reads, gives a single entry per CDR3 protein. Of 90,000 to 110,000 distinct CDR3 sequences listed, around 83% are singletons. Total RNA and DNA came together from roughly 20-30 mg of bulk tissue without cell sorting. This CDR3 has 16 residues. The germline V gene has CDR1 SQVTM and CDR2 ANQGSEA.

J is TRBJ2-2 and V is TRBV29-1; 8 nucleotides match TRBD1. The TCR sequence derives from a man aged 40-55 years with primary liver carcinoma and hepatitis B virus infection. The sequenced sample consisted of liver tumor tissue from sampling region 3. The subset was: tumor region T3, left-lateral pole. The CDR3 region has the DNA TGCGGCGTTGAAGGGTTGGACAGGGTGGGCACCGGGGAGTTGTTTTTT. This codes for CGVEGLDRVGTGELFF.